Detailed here is one T cell receptor beta chain. Antigen unknown. Measured with immunoSEQ multiplex PCR; TCRdb has only the in-frame clones, and not every one. This table holds around 67,000 clones, over 75% found once. Germline CDR1 SGHTA, CDR2 FQGTGA. This CDR3 is built from 16 residues. Trimming pared 4 bases from V and 2 bases from J, leaving 14 bases between. The data are from a study of OX40 agonist ivuxolimab in advanced cancers. Overall study context: Prior checkpoint blockade (anti-PD-1, anti-PD-L1 or anti-CTLA-4) was permitted; 40% had it. Study-wide results and caveats: Expanded clones were, on average, more numerous among CD8+ T cells than CD4+.

Source: CD4+ or CD8+ T cells sorted from blood, taken in a trial of the OX40 agonist ivuxolimab. The origin of this receptor is an adult with an advanced solid tumor such as melanoma, head and neck, liver or kidney cancer. The gene calls are TRBV7-3 and TRBJ2-2, with D perhaps being TRBD1 or TRBD2 (5 bases each). CDR3 DNA sequence: TGTGCCAGCAGCTCCAGGGTGGGGGATAACACCGGGGAGCTGTTTTTT. Protein product: CASSSRVGDNTGELFF.